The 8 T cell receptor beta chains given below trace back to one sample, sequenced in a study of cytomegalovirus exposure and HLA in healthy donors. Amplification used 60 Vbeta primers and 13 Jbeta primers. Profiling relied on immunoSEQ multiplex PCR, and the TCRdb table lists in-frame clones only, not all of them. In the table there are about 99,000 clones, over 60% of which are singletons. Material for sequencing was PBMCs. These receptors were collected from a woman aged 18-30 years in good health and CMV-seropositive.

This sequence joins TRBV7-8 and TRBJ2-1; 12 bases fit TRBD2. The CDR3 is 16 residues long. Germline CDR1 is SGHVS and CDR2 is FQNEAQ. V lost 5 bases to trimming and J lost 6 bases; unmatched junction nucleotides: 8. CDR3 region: CASSRVLAGGFNEQFF. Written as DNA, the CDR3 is TGTGCCAGCAGCCGAGTACTAGCGGGAGGATTCAATGAGCAGTTCTTC.

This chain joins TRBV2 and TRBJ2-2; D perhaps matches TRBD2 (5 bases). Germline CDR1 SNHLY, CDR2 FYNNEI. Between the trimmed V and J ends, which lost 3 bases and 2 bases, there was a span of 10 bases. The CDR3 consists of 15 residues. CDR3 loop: CASSDGGRNTGELFF. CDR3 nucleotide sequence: TGTGCCAGCAGTGATGGAGGTCGAAACACCGGGGAGCTGTTTTTT. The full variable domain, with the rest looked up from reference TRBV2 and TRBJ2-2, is EPEVTQTPSHQVTQMGQEVILRCVPISNHLYFYWYRQILGQKVEFLVSFYNNEISEKSEIFDDQFSVERPDGSNFTLKIRSTKLEDSAMYFCASSDGGRNTGELFFGEGSRLTVL.

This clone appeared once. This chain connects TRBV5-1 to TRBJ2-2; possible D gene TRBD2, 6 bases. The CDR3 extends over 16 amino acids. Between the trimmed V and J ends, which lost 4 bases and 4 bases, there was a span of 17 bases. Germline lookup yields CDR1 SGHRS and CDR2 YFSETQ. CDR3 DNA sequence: TGCGCCAGCAGCCCGGCGGGACTCTCAGGCACCGGGGAGCTGTTTTTT. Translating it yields CASSPAGLSGTGELFF. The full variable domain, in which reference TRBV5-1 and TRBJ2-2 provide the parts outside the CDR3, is KAGVTQTPRYLIKTRGQQVTLSCSPISGHRSVSWYQQTPGQGLQFLFEYFSETQRNKGNFPGRFSGRQFSNSRSEMNVSTLELGDSALYLCASSPAGLSGTGELFFGEGSRLTVL.

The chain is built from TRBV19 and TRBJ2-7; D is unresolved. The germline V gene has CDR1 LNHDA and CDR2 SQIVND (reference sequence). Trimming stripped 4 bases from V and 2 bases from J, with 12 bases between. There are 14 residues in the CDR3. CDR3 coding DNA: TGTGCCAGTAGTAAACCCCAGGCAACCTACGAGCAGTACTTC. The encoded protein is CASSKPQATYEQYF.

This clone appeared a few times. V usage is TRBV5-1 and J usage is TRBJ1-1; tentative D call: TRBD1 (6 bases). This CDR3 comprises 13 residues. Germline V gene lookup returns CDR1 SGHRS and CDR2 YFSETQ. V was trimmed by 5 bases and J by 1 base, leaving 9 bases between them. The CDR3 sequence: CASRPQGNTEAFF. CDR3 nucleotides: TGCGCCAGCAGACCACAGGGGAACACTGAAGCTTTCTTT. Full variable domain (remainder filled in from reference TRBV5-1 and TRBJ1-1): KAGVTQTPRYLIKTRGQQVTLSCSPISGHRSVSWYQQTPGQGLQFLFEYFSETQRNKGNFPGRFSGRQFSNSRSEMNVSTLELGDSALYLCASRPQGNTEAFFGQGTRLTVV.

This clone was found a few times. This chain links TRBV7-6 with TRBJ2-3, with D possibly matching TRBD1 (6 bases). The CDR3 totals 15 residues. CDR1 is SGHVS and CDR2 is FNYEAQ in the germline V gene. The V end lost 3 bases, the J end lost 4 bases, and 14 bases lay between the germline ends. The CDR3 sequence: CASSLGAHRSDTQYF. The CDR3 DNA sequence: TGTGCCAGCAGCTTGGGGGCGCATAGATCAGATACGCAGTATTTT.

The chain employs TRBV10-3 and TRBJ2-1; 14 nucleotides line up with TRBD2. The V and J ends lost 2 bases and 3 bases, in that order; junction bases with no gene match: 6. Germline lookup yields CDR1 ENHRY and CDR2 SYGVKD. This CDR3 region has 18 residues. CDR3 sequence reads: CAISEGGLAGEDYNEQFF. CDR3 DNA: TGTGCCATCAGTGAGGGGGGACTAGCGGGAGAAGACTACAATGAGCAGTTCTTC.

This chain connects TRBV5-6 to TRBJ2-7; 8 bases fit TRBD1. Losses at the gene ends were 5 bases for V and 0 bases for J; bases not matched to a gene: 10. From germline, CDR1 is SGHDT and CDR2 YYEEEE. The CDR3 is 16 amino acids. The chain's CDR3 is CASSSGRQGRSYEQYF. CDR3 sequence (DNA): TGTGCCAGCAGTTCGGGGAGACAGGGGCGCTCCTACGAGCAGTACTTC.